One sample yielded the 4 T cell receptor beta chains listed below, sequenced in a study of post-analysis software for immune sequencing data. Antigens of these TCRs are unknown. Prepared libraries of TCR beta cDNA carried unique molecular identifiers. TCRdb independently ran MiXCR on the PCR reads; one entry per CDR3 protein. The table shows 450,000 to 650,000 distinct CDR3 sequences, with 44% occurring only once. Study-wide results and limits: Roughly 5 TRBV segments (TRBV5-6, TRBV5-1 and TRBV20-1 among them) occurred more frequently in patients than in controls.

The sample comprised blood. The receptor set was obtained from a girl aged 10 to 17 with multiple sclerosis.

This clonotype was counted only a few times. The gene calls are TRBV10-3 and TRBJ1-6; 10 bases are a match to TRBD1. Germline CDR1 is ENHRY and CDR2 is SYGVKD. J gave up 6 bases and V 3 bases, and 5 bases lay outside the gene matches. The CDR3 covers 16 residues. CDR3 nucleotide sequence: TGTGCCATCAGTGACCCGCGGACAGGGGGTAATTCACCCCTCCACTTT. Amino acid sequence: CAISDPRTGGNSPLHF.

V is TRBV25-1 and J is TRBJ2-5; D ambiguous. The J call may be wrong; the DNA end is better matched by TRBJ2-7. Germline lookup yields CDR1 MGHDK and CDR2 SYGVNS. The CDR3 sequence is 13 residues long. The CDR3 region has the DNA TGTGCCAGCAGTGAGTTGTCGACACCCGAGCAGTACTTC. Its protein is CASSELSTPEQYF.

V is TRBV6-2 or TRBV6-3 and J is TRBJ2-5; 9 bases are shared with TRBD2. Germline V gene lookup returns CDR1 MNHEY and CDR2 SVGEGT. The trim removed 7 bases at V and 1 base at J, leaving 7 bases unmatched. The CDR3 is 15 amino acids. This CDR3 is CASMLAGDLQETQYF. The CDR3 DNA reads TGTGCCAGCATGTTAGCGGGGGACCTCCAAGAGACCCAGTACTTC.

This clonotype was seen more than once but under ten times. The chain is built from TRBV20-1 and TRBJ2-1; TRBD2 aligns across 8 bases. V shed 1 base and J 4 bases; nucleotides not matched to a gene: 6. Germline assignment: CDR1 DFQATT and CDR2 SNEGSKA (reference sequence). The CDR3 sequence is 15 residues long. The DNA for the CDR3 is TGCAGTGCTAGAGTTGCGGGGGGACCTTACAATGAGCAGTTCTTC. It is translated as CSARVAGGPYNEQFF.